The 27 T cell receptor beta chains below come from one sample, sequenced in a study of Graves' ophthalmopathy and Graves' hyperthyroidism. Amplification targeted the TCR beta CDR3 regions, with RNA transcripts as the source material. An initial RT-PCR round employing HTBI primers preceded a second-round multiplex PCR. One entry per CDR3 protein, called by TCRdb with MiXCR from the multiplex PCR reads. The sample has about 550,000 distinct CDR3 sequences; under 40% are singletons. Sample: peripheral blood or thyroid tissue (not recorded which). The receptors come from an adult man with Graves' hyperthyroidism.

The chain carries TRBV12-3 or TRBV12-4 and TRBJ1-5; 9 nucleotides match TRBD1. This CDR3 has 15 amino acids. The J segment lost 6 bases and the V segment lost 6 bases, leaving 9 bases of the junction unmatched. The CDR3 nucleotides are TGTGCCAGCAGCACTGGGACAGGGTTATTTCAGCCCCAGCATTTT. Protein: CASSTGTGLFQPQHF.

Many counts were recorded for this clonotype. V gene TRBV5-1 combines with J gene TRBJ1-4, with D unresolved. Trimming shortened V by 1 base and J by 0 bases, and 7 bases separated the two germline ends. Germline loops: CDR1 SGHRS, CDR2 YFSETQ. The CDR3 length is 15 residues. In DNA, the CDR3 is TGCGCCAGCAGCTTGTCCCATACAACTAATGAAAAACTGTTTTTT. Translating it yields CASSLSHTTNEKLFF.

This clonotype was observed a few times. The chain employs TRBV7-2 and TRBJ2-7; 7 bases align to TRBD1. Germline V lookup: CDR1 SGHTA, CDR2 FQGNSA. V was pared by 5 bases and J by 5 bases, with 3 bases of the junction left unmatched. The CDR3 is 12 amino acids. CDR3 amino acids: CASSRGRNEQYF. The CDR3 DNA reads TGTGCCAGCAGCAGGGGGCGGAACGAGCAGTACTTC. Full variable domain (outside the CDR3, taken from reference TRBV7-2 and TRBJ2-7): GAGVSQSPSNKVTEKGKDVELRCDPISGHTALYWYRQSLGQGLEFLIYFQGNSAPDKSGLPSDRFSAERTGGSVSTLTIQRTQQEDSAVYLCASSRGRNEQYFGPGTRLTVT.

In its sample, this clonotype was seen many times. The chain is built from TRBV20-1 and TRBJ1-5; TRBD1 is a possible D gene (6 bases). Looked up from germline, CDR1 is DFQATT and CDR2 is SNEGSKA (reference sequence). V was cut by 6 bases and J by 4 bases, with 13 bases left in between. The CDR3 has 13 residues. CDR3 amino acids: CSARGVKNQPQHF. The CDR3 DNA reads as TGCAGTGCAAGGGGGGTCAAAAATCAGCCCCAGCATTTT.

The J gene is TRBJ2-2, the V gene TRBV12-3 or TRBV12-4; D may be TRBD1 (6 bases). This CDR3 is 15 amino acids long. Trimming took 5 bases from V and 6 from J, leaving 16 bases between them. Written as DNA, the CDR3 is TGTGCCAGCAGTATACCCAGGGGAAGCGCCGGGGAGCTGTTTTTT. The encoded protein is CASSIPRGSAGELFF.

The chain is built from TRBV5-8 and TRBJ1-1; the match to TRBD1 covers 7 bases. The CDR3 loop spans 15 amino acids. V lost 1 base, J lost 6 bases, and 9 bases stayed unmatched. Germline values: CDR1 SGHTS, CDR2 YDEGEE. The CDR3, as DNA: TGTGCCAGCAGCTTGACCTCCACAGGGGTCGCTGAAGCTTTCTTT. As protein: CASSLTSTGVAEAFF.

This clonotype was seen at least ten times. V is TRBV20-1 and J is TRBJ1-6; 8 nucleotides agree with TRBD1. The V and J ends lost 4 bases and 8 bases, in that order; junction bases with no gene match: 7. This CDR3 is 14 amino acids long. The V gene's germline CDR1 is DFQATT and CDR2 SNEGSKA (reference sequence). For the CDR3, the DNA is TGCAGTGCTACCACAGGGGGAGGTGATTCACCCCTCCACTTT. This gives the protein CSATTGGGDSPLHF.

The chain uses TRBV19 and TRBJ2-7, with D maybe TRBD1 (5 bases). This CDR3 is built from 16 residues. The germline V gene encodes CDR1 LNHDA and CDR2 SQIVND (reference sequence). V lost 0 bases and J lost 4, with 16 bases in between. CDR3 region: CASSIDFVTEAYEQYF. The CDR3 DNA reads as TGTGCCAGTAGTATAGATTTTGTGACAGAGGCTTACGAGCAGTACTTC.

This chain connects TRBV5-8 to TRBJ1-5; TRBD1 agrees at 7 bases. Germline CDR1 reads SGHTS; CDR2 reads YDEGEE. The J segment lost 4 bases and the V segment lost 0 bases, leaving 4 bases of the junction unmatched. The CDR3 extends over 15 amino acids. The chain's CDR3 is CASSLEGARNQPQHF. Written as DNA, the CDR3 is TGTGCCAGCAGCTTGGAGGGGGCGAGGAATCAGCCCCAGCATTTT.

The rearrangement uses TRBV7-2 and TRBJ1-3, with 7 bases lining up with TRBD1. In germline, CDR1 is SGHTA, CDR2 FQGNSA. V was clipped by 5 bases and J by 7 bases; unmatched bases: 11. CDR3 length equals 15 residues. CDR3 in amino acids: CASSQKTGRGNTIYF. The CDR3, as DNA: TGTGCCAGCAGCCAAAAGACGGGCAGGGGGAACACCATATATTTT.

This clonotype showed up just a few times. The V call is TRBV10-2, the J call TRBJ1-5; 9 bases are shared with TRBD1. This CDR3 is 16 amino acids long. In germline, CDR1 is WSHSY, CDR2 SAAADI. V was pared by 7 bases and J by 2 bases, with 9 bases of the junction left unmatched. The CDR3 loop is CASNSRTGAGNQPQHF. The DNA for the CDR3 is TGCGCCAGCAATTCCCGGACAGGGGCGGGCAATCAGCCCCAGCATTTT.

This clonotype has only one observation. This rearrangement joins TRBV7-9 to TRBJ2-7; the match to TRBD2 covers 9 bases. The CDR3 length is 15 residues. J gave up 7 bases and V 3 bases, and 10 bases lay outside the gene matches. Germline V gene lookup returns CDR1 SEHNR and CDR2 FQNEAQ (reference sequence). Here the CDR3 DNA reads TGTGCCAGCAGCTTGGGACTAGCCATCCCAAATGAGCAGTACTTC. The encoded protein is CASSLGLAIPNEQYF.

The CDR3 sequence is CAISGPTSGSYEQYF. Written as DNA, the CDR3 is TGTGCCATCAGCGGCCCTACTAGCGGGAGCTACGAGCAGTACTTC. The chain couples TRBV10-3 to TRBJ2-7, with 11 bases identical to TRBD2. The CDR3 extends over 15 amino acids. Trimming removed 6 bases from V and 3 bases from J; junction bases left unmatched: 7. CDR1 and CDR2 from the germline V gene are ENHRY and SYGVKD.

The chain combines TRBV27 with TRBJ1-5; D perhaps matches TRBD1 (5 bases). V lost 2 bases, J lost 6 bases, and 8 bases lay in between. Germline CDR1 MNHEY, CDR2 SMNVEV (reference sequence). CDR3 length equals 13 residues. In DNA form, the CDR3 reads TGTGCCAGCAGTTTAGCAGGGCGTCAGCCCCAGCATTTT. This encodes CASSLAGRQPQHF.

A word on this clonotype: One end of the junction is discordant with germline, which a read error may explain. DNA of the CDR3: TGCGCCAGCAGCCACTCTGGACTAGCGGGTTCCTACGAGCAGTACTTC. Encoded protein: CASSHSGLAGSYEQYF. The rearrangement joins TRBV7-9 to TRBJ2-7, with 11 nucleotides matching TRBD2. Germline loops: CDR1 SEHNR, CDR2 FQNEAQ (reference sequence). There are 16 residues in the CDR3.

In this sample, this clonotype turned up a few times. The chain links TRBV25-1 to TRBJ2-3; D is undetermined. Trimming left V 6 bases short and J 6 bases short, with 16 bases between. Germline lookup yields CDR1 MGHDK and CDR2 SYGVNS. CDR3 length: 14 amino acids. The CDR3 nucleotides are TGTGCCAGCAGCTTACCGGGTTCATCGGATACGCAGTATTTT. Translating gives CASSLPGSSDTQYF.

V is TRBV6-6 and J is TRBJ2-2; D uncertain. V gave up 0 bases and J gave up 4 bases, with 9 bases separating them. CDR1 is MNHNY and CDR2 is SVGAGI in the germline V gene (reference sequence). The CDR3 is 15 amino acids. This CDR3 reads CASSYSVTPTGELFF. The CDR3 DNA reads as TGTGCCAGCAGTTACTCAGTCACACCCACCGGGGAGCTGTTTTTT.

This clonotype turned up a few times. The chain joins TRBV5-1 to TRBJ2-5; D is possibly TRBD2 (7 bases). The CDR3 consists of 15 residues. Trimming stripped 0 bases from V and 4 bases from J, with 13 bases between. Per germline, CDR1 SGHRS and CDR2 YFSETQ. The CDR3 coding sequence is TGCGCCAGCAGCTTGGCCGAGGGGGGGCGAGAGACCCAGTACTTC. Amino acid sequence: CASSLAEGGRETQYF.

The rearrangement uses TRBV5-5 and TRBJ2-2; tentatively, D is TRBD2 (5 bases). Germline lookup yields CDR1 SGHKS and CDR2 YYEKEE (reference sequence). V was shortened by 0 bases and J by 4 bases, with 10 bases between the two germline ends. The CDR3 is 15 amino acids. The DNA of the CDR3 is TGTGCCAGCAGCTTGGCCTTTGGACTCACCGGGGAGCTGTTTTTT. Translating it yields CASSLAFGLTGELFF.

This clonotype was counted a few times. The chain employs TRBV7-9 and TRBJ1-6; D is unresolved. CDR3 length: 14 amino acids. Germline V gene data show CDR1 as SEHNR and CDR2 as FQNEAQ (reference sequence). The V gene lost 6 bases and the J gene lost 4 bases, with 10 bases spanning the gap. This chain's CDR3 is CASRMALYNSPLHF. Written as DNA, the CDR3 is TGTGCCAGCAGAATGGCGTTATATAATTCACCCCTCCACTTT. Based on the CDR3 plus reference TRBV7-9 and TRBJ1-6, the full variable domain is DTGVSQNPRHKITKRGQNVTFRCDPISEHNRLYWYRQTLGQGPEFLTYFQNEAQLEKSRLLSDRFSAERPKGSFSTLEIQRTEQGDSAMYLCASRMALYNSPLHFGNGTRLTVT.

This clonotype was counted many times. Here the CDR3 DNA reads TGTGCCAGCAGTGAAGGGCCCCACACTGAAGCTTTCTTT. Its protein product is CASSEGPHTEAFF. The chain is built from TRBV2 and TRBJ1-1; unclear D gene. Germline V lookup: CDR1 SNHLY, CDR2 FYNNEI. The CDR3 spans 13 residues. V lost 1 base and J 3 bases, leaving 6 bases between the germline ends.

The rearrangement uses TRBV6-5 and TRBJ1-1, with D possibly being TRBD1 (5 bases). Between the trimmed V and J ends, which lost 6 bases and 1 base, there was a span of 18 bases. Germline CDR1 and CDR2: MNHEY and SVGAGI. CDR3 length equals 16 residues. CDR3 bases: TGTGCCAGCAGCCGAAACCTTGGGGCGGCGAACACTGAAGCTTTCTTT. Translated: CASSRNLGAANTEAFF.

V is TRBV14 and J is TRBJ1-4, with unresolved D. Trimming pared 1 base from V and 4 bases from J, leaving 10 bases between. CDR1 and CDR2 (germline): SGHDN, FVKESK. This CDR3 spans 15 amino acids. The CDR3 loop reads CASSQGRGINEKLFF. The CDR3 DNA reads TGTGCCAGCAGCCAAGGTAGAGGGATTAATGAAAAACTGTTTTTT.

This rearrangement joins TRBV24-1 to TRBJ2-2; TRBD1 or TRBD2 may be the D gene (5 bases each). Germline V lookup: CDR1 KGHDR, CDR2 SFDVKD. The CDR3 length is 16 residues. The V end lost 5 bases, the J end lost 0 bases, and 12 bases lay between the germline ends. In DNA form, the CDR3 reads TGTGCCACCAGTGGGCTGGGGGATACGAACACCGGGGAGCTGTTTTTT. Protein: CATSGLGDTNTGELFF.

This clonotype was seen many times. The chain carries TRBV5-8 and TRBJ2-5; the D gene is possibly TRBD2 (5 bases). V lost 4 bases, J lost 4 bases, and 14 bases lay in between. The germline CDR1 and CDR2 sequences are SGHTS and YDEGEE. The CDR3 loop spans 14 amino acids. The CDR3: CASSIELGAETQYF. CDR3 nucleotides: TGTGCCAGCAGCATAGAACTGGGAGCAGAGACCCAGTACTTC.

The table lists this clonotype with many counts. DNA of the CDR3: TGTGCCAGCAGCTCACGGGCACAGGGATTTAATGAAAAACTGTTTTTT. It codes for CASSSRAQGFNEKLFF. This chain links TRBV7-9 with TRBJ1-4, with a weak D call TRBD1 (6 bases). V was pared by 4 bases and J by 4 bases, with 16 bases between. CDR3 length equals 16 residues. Germline values: CDR1 SEHNR, CDR2 FQNEAQ (reference sequence).

This clonotype was seen a handful of times. The chain uses TRBV29-1 and TRBJ1-1; a possible D gene is TRBD1 (5 bases). Trimming shortened V by 4 bases and J by 4 bases, and 13 bases separated the two germline ends. There are 13 residues in the CDR3. Germline V gene data show CDR1 as SQVTM and CDR2 as ANQGSEA. The CDR3 region is CSVAFGGGTEAFF. CDR3 in DNA: TGCAGCGTTGCTTTCGGGGGGGGCACTGAAGCTTTCTTT.